This T cell receptor beta chain comes out of a study of glioma-infiltrating T cells after dendritic cell vaccination. The overall study: Samples are from glioblastoma patients in Phase I and II dendritic cell vaccine trials. Treatment, given 2003 to 2012, was autologous tumor lysate-pulsed dendritic cell vaccination.

Time point defined: after dendritic cell vaccination, including at tumor progression/relapse. Isocitrate dehydrogenase mutation was absent in all glioblastoma patients. The study's findings and limits: Higher pretreatment TIL content predicted longer progression-free time and survival.

Repertoires were generated with immunoSEQ multiplex PCR, while TCRdb's copy carries only in-frame clones and drops some. The table lists roughly 100,000 clones, around 90% of them singletons. Details on this clone: Its antigen is not known.

The sequence derives from a human donor with glioblastoma. The starting material was blood, obtained after dendritic cell vaccination.

This CDR3 reads CASSRGSRSSYEQYF. CDR3 nucleotides: TGTGCCAGCAGCCGGGGGAGTAGAAGTTCCTACGAGCAGTACTTC. The chain combines TRBV13 with TRBJ2-7; a weak D match, TRBD2 (6 bases). Germline loops: CDR1 PRHDT, CDR2 FYEKMQ (reference sequence). The V end was cut by 5 bases, the J end by 1 base, with 15 bases between. The CDR3 has 15 residues.